A single sample is the source of the 11 T cell receptor beta chains below, sequenced in a study of T cell responses to AZD1222 COVID-19 vaccine. Clones were read by immunoSEQ multiplex PCR, and TCRdb kept only the in-frame ones, dropping some. Of 120,000 to 150,000 clones listed, roughly nine tenths are singletons. Sequenced material: peripheral blood, taken on day 0 of AZD1222 vaccination. These receptors were obtained from an adult in good health.

The chain carries TRBV27 and TRBJ2-7, with 9 bases lining up with TRBD2. Germline V gene lookup returns CDR1 MNHEY and CDR2 SMNVEV (reference sequence). CDR3 length: 14 amino acids. V was pared by 5 bases and J by 2 bases, with 4 bases of the junction left unmatched. CDR3 coding DNA: TGTGCCAGCAGTCTAGCGGGGCGTCCCTACGAGCAGTACTTC. Its translation is CASSLAGRPYEQYF.

This clone was observed a few times. The chain employs TRBV9 and TRBJ2-1, with D hard to call. There are 11 residues in the CDR3. V lost 4 bases, J lost 9 bases, and 8 bases lay in between. Germline values: CDR1 SGDLS, CDR2 YYNGEE. DNA for the CDR3: TGTGCCAGCAGCTGGGTTGGTGAGCAGTTCTTC. This sequence encodes CASSWVGEQFF.

The V and J genes are TRBV7-2 and TRBJ1-6, with 10 bases lining up with TRBD1. Germline V gene data show CDR1 as SGHTA and CDR2 as FQGNSA. This CDR3 region has 14 residues. V gave up 5 bases and J gave up 14 bases; unmatched junction bases: 9. CDR3: CASSQRTGGIALHF. DNA for the CDR3: TGTGCCAGCAGCCAAAGGACAGGGGGTATAGCCCTCCACTTT.

The chain recombines TRBV7-6 with TRBJ1-3, with D hard to call. This CDR3 has 15 residues. Germline assignment: CDR1 SGHVS and CDR2 FNYEAQ. Trimming stripped 2 bases from V and 4 bases from J, with 12 bases between. Here the CDR3 reads CASSLRAGSGNTIYF. CDR3 coding DNA: TGTGCCAGCAGCTTACGGGCAGGTTCGGGAAACACCATATATTTT.

This rearrangement joins TRBV7-2 to TRBJ1-2; TRBD1 is a possible D gene (5 bases). The germline V gene has CDR1 SGHTA and CDR2 FQGNSA. Trimming cost V 0 bases and J 5 bases, with 16 bases left between them. The CDR3 has 16 residues. CDR3 protein: CASSLAPGQGAYGYTF. The CDR3 region has the DNA TGTGCCAGCAGCTTAGCGCCAGGCCAGGGAGCATATGGCTACACCTTC.

This rearrangement joins TRBV11-3 to TRBJ1-1; D is unclear. Germline CDR1 is SGHNT and CDR2 is YENEEA. The ends were cut back, 1 base at V and 1 base at J, with 7 bases in the middle. The CDR3 spans 14 residues. CDR3 in amino acids: CASSLVAENTEAFF. The CDR3 DNA reads TGTGCCAGCAGCTTAGTCGCGGAGAACACTGAAGCTTTCTTT.

The chain links TRBV7-8 to TRBJ1-2, with TRBD1 matching over 9 bases. The V gene's germline CDR1 is SGHVS and CDR2 FQNEAQ. The CDR3 loop spans 16 amino acids. V dropped 4 bases and J dropped 6; count of bases not matched to a gene: 12. CDR3 sequence: CASSSQGTGKENGYTF. In DNA, the CDR3 is TGTGCCAGCAGCTCACAAGGGACAGGGAAGGAGAATGGCTACACCTTC. Looking up the rest from reference TRBV7-8 and TRBJ1-2 gives the full variable domain: GAGVSQSPRYKVAKRGQDVALRCDPISGHVSLFWYQQALGQGPEFLTYFQNEAQLDKSGLPSDRFFAERPEGSVSTLKIQRTQQEDSAVYLCASSSQGTGKENGYTFGSGTRLTVV.

The V and J genes are TRBV5-5 and TRBJ2-3; TRBD2 matches 7 bases. The V segment lost 0 bases and the J segment 12 bases; nucleotides outside the gene matches: 10. This CDR3 is built from 14 residues. CDR1 is SGHKS, CDR2 YYEKEE, per germline (reference sequence). The CDR3 DNA is TGTGCCAGCAGCTTGGTTAGGACTAGTCTGTTTCAGTATTTT. Its protein is CASSLVRTSLFQYF.

A note on this clone: One end of the junction does not line up with germline, which may come from a read error. V usage is TRBV7-2 and J usage is TRBJ2-7, with TRBD2 matching 14 bases. The CDR3 totals 13 residues. Germline CDR1 reads SGHTA; CDR2 reads FQGNSA. As DNA, the CDR3 is TGTGCCAGCAGCTTAGCGAGGACTAGCGGGAGGCTCTTC. Amino acid sequence: CASSLARTSGRLF.

J is TRBJ1-2 and V is TRBV6-5; 9 nucleotides line up with TRBD1. The CDR3 loop spans 14 amino acids. Germline CDR1 and CDR2: MNHEY and SVGAGI. The J segment lost 7 bases and the V segment lost 7 bases, leaving 10 bases of the junction unmatched. The CDR3 coding sequence is TGTGCCAGCAATCGGGTACAGGGGGCCCGTGGCTACACCTTC. Protein sequence: CASNRVQGARGYTF.

V and J are TRBV14 and TRBJ1-1, with D possibly matching TRBD1 (5 bases). The CDR3 extends over 16 amino acids. The V end was cut by 1 base, the J end by 0 bases, with 12 bases between. CDR1 is SGHDN and CDR2 is FVKESK in the germline V gene. The CDR3 DNA sequence: TGTGCCAGCAGCCAAGGGCAGGGCCGCCTGAACACTGAAGCTTTCTTT. Residues: CASSQGQGRLNTEAFF.